The 9 T cell receptor beta chains below come from one sample, sequenced in a study of cytomegalovirus exposure and HLA in healthy donors. The primer mix had 60 Vbeta and 13 Jbeta primers. Produced via immunoSEQ multiplex PCR; TCRdb's table is partial and in-frame only. Of hundreds of thousands of clones listed, over 75% are singletons. Sequencing used PBMCs. The receptors come from a boy between 10 and 17 years old in good health and CMV-seronegative.

This clone was counted only a few times. V and J are TRBV7-9 and TRBJ2-1; 14 bases match TRBD2. Trimming cost V 4 bases and J 9 bases; bases outside gene matches: 8. The germline CDR1 and CDR2 sequences are SEHNR and FQNEAQ (reference sequence). The CDR3 sequence is 16 residues long. The CDR3: CASSSTTSGRAGEQFF. Here the CDR3 DNA reads TGTGCCAGCAGCTCAACGACTAGCGGGAGGGCGGGTGAGCAGTTCTTC.

The rearrangement uses TRBV5-1 and TRBJ2-2, with TRBD1 matching over 10 bases. V lost 8 bases and J lost 4; bases outside the gene matches: 14. The CDR3 runs 17 residues. Germline V gives CDR1 SGHRS, CDR2 YFSETQ. The CDR3 region is CASYWDRGIRGTGELFF. DNA of the CDR3: TGCGCCAGTTACTGGGACAGGGGAATCCGGGGCACCGGGGAGCTGTTTTTT. Based on the CDR3 plus reference TRBV5-1 and TRBJ2-2, the full variable domain is KAGVTQTPRYLIKTRGQQVTLSCSPISGHRSVSWYQQTPGQGLQFLFEYFSETQRNKGNFPGRFSGRQFSNSRSEMNVSTLELGDSALYLCASYWDRGIRGTGELFFGEGSRLTVL.

The rearrangement uses TRBV6-6 and TRBJ1-1; D possibly corresponds to TRBD1 (5 bases). The CDR3 runs to 11 residues. Germline V gene lookup returns CDR1 MNHNY and CDR2 SVGAGI (reference sequence). With 8 bases removed from V and 4 bases from J, the gap between germline ends came to 8 bases. The CDR3 DNA is TGTGCCAGCGTGCAGGGCACTGAAGCTTTCTTT. Protein product: CASVQGTEAFF.

The rearrangement joins TRBV19 to TRBJ2-2, with D perhaps TRBD2 (5 bases). The CDR3 loop spans 17 amino acids. Looked up from germline, CDR1 is LNHDA and CDR2 is SQIVND (reference sequence). V was pared by 3 bases and J by 2 bases, with 16 bases between. CDR3 protein: CASSIRRGLGNTGELFF. The CDR3 nucleotides read TGTGCCAGTAGTATCCGACGGGGATTGGGAAACACCGGGGAGCTGTTTTTT.

This clone came up a few times. The V gene is TRBV19, the J gene TRBJ2-7, with 9 bases fitting TRBD1. Losses at the gene ends were 6 bases for V and 1 base for J; bases not matched to a gene: 7. This CDR3 has 15 amino acids. The germline gives CDR1 LNHDA, CDR2 SQIVND (reference sequence). The CDR3 sequence is CASRHRGQTSYEQYF. CDR3 nucleotide sequence: TGTGCCAGTAGACACAGGGGGCAGACTTCCTACGAGCAGTACTTC. Combining the CDR3 with reference TRBV19 and TRBJ2-7 gives the whole variable domain DGGITQSPKYLFRKEGQNVTLSCEQNLNHDAMYWYRQDPGQGLRLIYYSQIVNDFQKGDIAEGYSVSREKKESFPLTVTSAQKNPTAFYLCASRHRGQTSYEQYFGPGTRLTVT.

This chain connects TRBV7-8 to TRBJ2-7; 9 bases fit TRBD1. With 6 bases clipped from V and 3 bases from J, the junction kept 9 bases outside the gene matches. Germline V gene data show CDR1 as SGHVS and CDR2 as FQNEAQ. The CDR3 length is 15 residues. CDR3: CASSHRQGGRYEQYF. For the CDR3, the DNA is TGTGCCAGCAGTCATAGACAGGGGGGTCGCTACGAGCAGTACTTC.

The rearrangement uses TRBV5-4 and TRBJ2-7, with unresolved D. V shed 0 bases and J shed 0 bases, with 19 bases lying between them. The CDR3 consists of 18 residues. The germline V gene encodes CDR1 SGHNT and CDR2 YYREEE (reference sequence). The CDR3 DNA follows: TGTGCCAGCAGCTTGGTATTAGGTCCGCGGCTTAACTCCTACGAGCAGTACTTC. It codes for CASSLVLGPRLNSYEQYF.

V is TRBV10-3 and J is TRBJ1-1, with 8 nucleotides matching TRBD1. V lost 6 bases and J lost 4; bases outside the gene matches: 1. Per germline, CDR1 ENHRY and CDR2 SYGVKD. This CDR3 comprises 12 residues. In nucleotides, the CDR3 is TGTGCCATCAGGGACAGGGTCACTGAAGCTTTCTTT. Its protein product is CAIRDRVTEAFF.

The chain is built from TRBV18 and TRBJ1-3; no firm D call. The V gene's germline CDR1 is KGHSH and CDR2 LQKENI. Trimming cost V 4 bases and J 0 bases, with 13 bases left between them. The CDR3 contains 16 residues. CDR3 amino acids: CASSLYGGFSGNTIYF. The CDR3 DNA is TGTGCCAGCTCACTCTACGGAGGATTCTCTGGAAACACCATATATTTT.